What follows are 28 T cell receptor beta chains derived from one specimen sequenced in a study of blood T cell repertoires in COVID-19. Only in-frame clones appear in the TCRdb table, and some are missing; sequencing was by immunoSEQ multiplex PCR. The data show more than 75,000 clones, 70% to 90% seen once. Material: peripheral blood. All receptors come from a man younger than 45 with acute or convalescent COVID-19.

The rearrangement uses TRBV19 and TRBJ2-3; weak D call: TRBD1 (6 bases). The CDR3 loop spans 13 amino acids. The germline V and J ends were trimmed by 8 bases and 3 bases, with 12 bases remaining between them. The germline V gene has CDR1 LNHDA and CDR2 SQIVND (reference sequence). Written as DNA, the CDR3 is TGTGCCAGTCGCGTACAGGGAACAGATACGCAGTATTTT. Translation: CASRVQGTDTQYF.

The CDR3 bases are TGCAGTGCTGACAGGGCTTCTGGCTACACCTTC. Its translation: CSADRASGYTF. The chain uses TRBV20-1 and TRBJ1-2; 7 bases align to TRBD1. CDR3 length: 11 amino acids. CDR1 is DFQATT, CDR2 SNEGSKA, per germline (reference sequence). The ends lost 5 bases at V and 7 bases at J; junction bases unmatched: 4.

The gene calls are TRBV4-1 and TRBJ2-1; no firm D call. The V and J ends lost 0 bases and 7 bases respectively, with 10 bases between them. CDR3 length: 14 amino acids. The V gene's germline CDR1 is MGHRA and CDR2 YSYEKL. The CDR3 region is CASSQDLVQNEQFF. The DNA for the CDR3 is TGCGCCAGCAGCCAAGATCTAGTCCAAAATGAGCAGTTCTTC.

The chain carries TRBV7-2 and TRBJ1-4, with 7 bases aligning to TRBD1. CDR1 and CDR2 (germline): SGHTA, FQGNSA. J lost 5 bases, V lost 5 bases, and 8 bases had no gene match. This CDR3 has 15 amino acids. The CDR3 region is CASSIGDSGNEKLFF. In DNA, the CDR3 is TGTGCCAGCAGCATAGGGGACAGCGGAAATGAAAAACTGTTTTTT.

The chain employs TRBV5-5 and TRBJ2-3; the D gene is possibly TRBD2 (6 bases). Germline V gene lookup returns CDR1 SGHKS and CDR2 YYEKEE (reference sequence). V dropped 4 bases and J dropped 2 bases, with 11 bases sitting between them. CDR3 size: 14 residues. The DNA of the CDR3 is TGTGCCAGCAGCATCGGGACTGTCACAGATACGCAGTATTTT. This codes for CASSIGTVTDTQYF.

This chain uses TRBV30 with TRBJ1-4; TRBD1 matches at 9 bases. CDR3 size: 14 residues. The ends lost 2 bases at V and 7 bases at J; junction bases unmatched: 5. CDR1 GTSNPN and CDR2 SVGIG come from the germline V gene (reference sequence). This CDR3 reads CAWSRTGATEKLFF. For the CDR3, the DNA is TGTGCCTGGAGTAGGACAGGGGCTACTGAAAAACTGTTTTTT. The variable domain in full, completed from reference TRBV30 and TRBJ1-4, reads SQTIHQWPATLVQPVGSPLSLECTVEGTSNPNLYWYRQAAGRGLQLLFYSVGIGQISSEVPQNLSASRPQDRQFILSSKKLLLSDSGFYLCAWSRTGATEKLFFGSGTQLSVL.

V gene TRBV27 combines with J gene TRBJ1-2, with D possibly TRBD1 on 6 matching bases. Trimming left V 2 bases short and J 4 bases short, with 8 bases between. CDR1 and CDR2 (germline): MNHEY, SMNVEV (reference sequence). This CDR3 spans 13 amino acids. The CDR3 coding sequence is TGTGCCAGCAGTTTAGGGGGCGGCTATGGCTACACCTTC. Translating it yields CASSLGGGYGYTF.

Regarding this clone: The junction does not match germline at one end; this may be a read error. The chain uses TRBV7-7 and TRBJ2-1; 13 positions agree with TRBD2. The germline gives CDR1 SSHAT, CDR2 FNYEAQ (reference sequence). This CDR3 is 17 amino acids long. The chain's CDR3 is CASSLGLLAGGINEQFF. DNA for the CDR3: TGTGCTAGCAGCTTAGGATTACTAGCGGGAGGGATCAATGAGCAGTTCTTC.

The chain carries TRBV4-3 and TRBJ2-2; TRBD2 agrees at 9 bases. The CDR3 sequence is 15 residues long. Trimming at V came to 4 bases and at J to 7 bases, leaving 7 bases not matched to a gene. Germline V gene data show CDR1 as LGHNA and CDR2 as YSLEER. CDR3 DNA: TGCGCCAGCAGCCGCCAGCGGGAGGTGAGCGGGGAGCTGTTTTTT. It specifies CASSRQREVSGELFF.

A word on this clone: Additional DNA sequences in this sample encode the identical CDR3. The chain links TRBV30 to TRBJ1-4; 7 bases match TRBD1. The germline gives CDR1 GTSNPN, CDR2 SVGIG (reference sequence). The CDR3 length is 13 residues. Trimming removed 1 base from V and 8 bases from J; junction bases left unmatched: 4. This CDR3 reads CAWSAGGREKLFF. The CDR3 DNA sequence: TGTGCCTGGAGTGCAGGGGGTAGGGAAAAACTGTTTTTT.

CDR3 nucleotide sequence: TGTGCCAGCAGCGTAGACCCAGGGGAGGGTGGCTACACCTTC. It translates to CASSVDPGEGGYTF. The chain couples TRBV9 to TRBJ1-2; weak D call: TRBD1 (6 bases). V lost 0 bases and J lost 7, with 13 bases in between. Germline-derived CDR1 and CDR2 are SGDLS and YYNGEE. This CDR3 comprises 14 residues.

The chain combines TRBV7-2 with TRBJ2-7; 10 positions agree with TRBD2. Trimming took 2 bases from V and 12 from J; bases not matched to a gene: 13. Germline CDR1 SGHTA, CDR2 FQGNSA. The CDR3 sequence is 15 residues long. The CDR3 coding sequence is TGTGCCAGCAGCTTAATGCCCAGCGGGGGGGCGGGCGTGTACTTC. This translates into CASSLMPSGGAGVYF.

This chain links TRBV30 with TRBJ2-1; the match to TRBD2 covers 9 bases. V shed 4 bases and J 6 bases; nucleotides not matched to a gene: 7. This CDR3 is 14 amino acids long. The germline V gene has CDR1 GTSNPN and CDR2 SVGIG (reference sequence). This CDR3 is CAWTVAGAANEQFF. The CDR3 DNA is TGTGCCTGGACGGTAGCGGGAGCTGCCAATGAGCAGTTCTTC.

The chain employs TRBV12-3 or TRBV12-4 and TRBJ2-1; D unclear. CDR3 length: 11 amino acids. With 3 bases removed from V and 7 bases from J, the gap between germline ends came to 4 bases. CDR3 nucleotide sequence: TGTGCCAGCAGTTTGGCTAATGAGCAGTTCTTC. The encoded protein is CASSLANEQFF.

This clone was found once. This chain connects TRBV5-6 to TRBJ1-5, with 7 bases identical to TRBD1. The CDR3 sequence is 18 residues long. Germline loops: CDR1 SGHDT, CDR2 YYEEEE. The junction had 12 bases not matched to a gene; V was cut back by 3 bases and J by 0 bases. CDR3 nucleotide sequence: TGTGCCAGCAGCTCATGGACAGGTACCCTTTATAGCAATCAGCCCCAGCATTTT. As protein: CASSSWTGTLYSNQPQHF. The whole variable domain, filled in from reference TRBV5-6 and TRBJ1-5, reads DAGVTQSPTHLIKTRGQQVTLRCSPKSGHDTVSWYQQALGQGPQFIFQYYEEEERQRGNFPDRFSGHQFPNYSSELNVNALLLGDSALYLCASSSWTGTLYSNQPQHFGDGTRLSIL.

The chain's CDR3 is CASSQTVYNEKLFF. In DNA form, the CDR3 reads TGTGCCAGCAGCCAAACCGTCTATAATGAAAAACTGTTTTTT. V usage is TRBV14 and J usage is TRBJ1-4; unclear D gene. V lost 2 bases and J lost 4, with 8 bases in between. Germline-derived CDR1 and CDR2 are SGHDN and FVKESK. The CDR3 is 14 amino acids.

The chain links TRBV11-2 to TRBJ2-5; 13 positions match TRBD2. The CDR3 has 14 amino acids. CDR1 and CDR2 from the germline V gene are SGHAT and FQNNGV. The trim removed 5 bases at V and 6 bases at J, leaving 3 bases unmatched. The CDR3 DNA reads as TGTGCCAGCAGCCTGGGACTAGCGGGGCAGACCCAGTACTTC. The encoded protein is CASSLGLAGQTQYF. The full variable domain, in which reference TRBV11-2 and TRBJ2-5 provide the parts outside the CDR3, is EAGVAQSPRYKIIEKRQSVAFWCNPISGHATLYWYQQILGQGPKLLIQFQNNGVVDDSQLPKDRFSAERLKGVDSTLKIQPAKLEDSAVYLCASSLGLAGQTQYFGPGTRLLVL.

The J gene is TRBJ1-3, the V gene TRBV7-2; a weak D match, TRBD1 (6 bases). The CDR3 length is 16 residues. Germline V gives CDR1 SGHTA, CDR2 FQGNSA. V lost 5 bases and J 0 bases, leaving 14 bases between the germline ends. The CDR3, as DNA: TGTGCCAGCAGCAAACAGGGTCCTCGCTCTGGAAACACCATATATTTT. It specifies CASSKQGPRSGNTIYF.

This chain links TRBV2 with TRBJ2-5; 7 bases line up with TRBD1. The V and J ends lost 7 bases and 2 bases, in that order; junction bases with no gene match: 7. The CDR3 consists of 14 residues. The germline gives CDR1 SNHLY, CDR2 FYNNEI. In DNA form, the CDR3 reads TGTGCCAGCACCTCCTCGGGACAGCAAGAGACCCAGTACTTC. Its protein is CASTSSGQQETQYF.

This chain uses TRBV20-1 with TRBJ2-2, with D maybe TRBD2 (6 bases). Trimming left V 3 bases short and J 7 bases short, with 15 bases between. The CDR3 loop spans 14 amino acids. Germline V gene data show CDR1 as DFQATT and CDR2 as SNEGSKA (reference sequence). The CDR3 DNA reads TGCAGTGCTAGTCCCCCGCGGAGGGGCGGGGAGCTGTTTTTT. Translation gives CSASPPRRGGELFF.

This chain joins TRBV7-2 and TRBJ2-5; TRBD2 matches 8 bases. Trimming at V came to 3 bases and at J to 1 base, leaving 7 bases not matched to a gene. Germline-derived CDR1 and CDR2 are SGHTA and FQGNSA. The CDR3 is 16 amino acids. The DNA of the CDR3 is TGTGCCAGCAGCTTCCGAGCGGGAGCGATCCAAGAGACCCAGTACTTC. Its protein is CASSFRAGAIQETQYF.

This clone was seen only a few times. The V gene is TRBV6-5, the J gene TRBJ1-6; no clear D. The CDR3 is 13 amino acids. Germline loops: CDR1 MNHEY, CDR2 SVGAGI. The ends were cut back, 6 bases at V and 10 bases at J, with 13 bases in the middle. The CDR3 region has the DNA TGTGCCAGCAGGGAGCCCCCGGGGTCACCCCTCCACTTT. It yields the protein CASREPPGSPLHF.

V and J are TRBV5-4 and TRBJ2-7; 11 bases match TRBD2. V lost 4 bases, J lost 7 bases, and 7 bases stayed unmatched. The CDR3 has 14 residues. Germline-derived CDR1 and CDR2 are SGHNT and YYREEE (reference sequence). The chain's CDR3 is CASSQLAGAGEQYF. CDR3 DNA sequence: TGTGCCAGCAGCCAACTAGCGGGAGCGGGGGAGCAGTACTTC. The complete variable domain, with remaining parts taken from reference TRBV5-4 and TRBJ2-7, reads ETGVTQSPTHLIKTRGQQVTLRCSSQSGHNTVSWYQQALGQGPQFIFQYYREEENGRGNFPPRFSGLQFPNYSSELNVNALELDDSALYLCASSQLAGAGEQYFGPGTRLTVT.

The V and J genes are TRBV7-9 and TRBJ2-1, with 10 bases aligning to TRBD2. The junction had 15 bases not matched to a gene; V was cut back by 1 base and J by 9 bases. Germline V lookup: CDR1 SEHNR, CDR2 FQNEAQ (reference sequence). The CDR3 totals 18 residues. The CDR3 nucleotides read TGTGCCAGCAGCTTAGGCGGTCGAAGCGGGAGGGCCCTCGGTGAGCAGTTCTTC. It encodes CASSLGGRSGRALGEQFF. Drawing the rest from reference TRBV7-9 and TRBJ2-1, the complete variable domain is DTGVSQNPRHKITKRGQNVTFRCDPISEHNRLYWYRQTLGQGPEFLTYFQNEAQLEKSRLLSDRFSAERPKGSFSTLEIQRTEQGDSAMYLCASSLGGRSGRALGEQFFGPGTRLTVL.

This clone has only one observation. This chain uses TRBV28 with TRBJ2-3; TRBD2 agrees at 12 bases. This CDR3 is 16 amino acids long. V shed 7 bases, J shed 4 bases, and the junction held 9 bases outside the gene matches. Germline values: CDR1 MDHEN, CDR2 SYDVKM. In nucleotides, the CDR3 is TGTGCCAGCAAGAGAACGACTAGCGGGAGATCAGATACGCAGTATTTT. This gives the protein CASKRTTSGRSDTQYF.

The chain combines TRBV7-9 with TRBJ1-2; no firm D call. V lost 4 bases to trimming and J lost 10 bases, with 13 bases between them. This CDR3 has 12 amino acids. CDR1 is SEHNR and CDR2 is FQNEAQ in the germline V gene (reference sequence). CDR3 sequence reads: CASSSRVQYYTF. CDR3 nucleotides: TGTGCCAGCAGCTCCCGGGTTCAATACTACACCTTC.

Concerning this clone: This specimen includes other DNA sequences encoding the same CDR3. The rearrangement uses TRBV5-1 and TRBJ2-1; 11 bases line up with TRBD2. This CDR3 spans 15 amino acids. Per the germline V gene, CDR1 is SGHRS and CDR2 is YFSETQ. Germline trimming cut 0 bases from V and 8 bases from J; bases unmatched to any gene: 4. The CDR3 protein is CASSLALAGGHEQFF. DNA for the CDR3: TGCGCCAGCAGCTTGGCCTTAGCGGGAGGGCATGAGCAGTTCTTC.

J is TRBJ2-5 and V is TRBV18; tentative D call: TRBD2 (5 bases). The V gene lost 3 bases and the J gene lost 6 bases, with 14 bases spanning the gap. Germline V gene lookup returns CDR1 KGHSH and CDR2 LQKENI. The CDR3 extends over 14 amino acids. CDR3 protein: CASSPTAGQKTQYF. The DNA of the CDR3 is TGTGCCAGCTCACCCACCGCGGGTCAGAAGACCCAGTACTTC.